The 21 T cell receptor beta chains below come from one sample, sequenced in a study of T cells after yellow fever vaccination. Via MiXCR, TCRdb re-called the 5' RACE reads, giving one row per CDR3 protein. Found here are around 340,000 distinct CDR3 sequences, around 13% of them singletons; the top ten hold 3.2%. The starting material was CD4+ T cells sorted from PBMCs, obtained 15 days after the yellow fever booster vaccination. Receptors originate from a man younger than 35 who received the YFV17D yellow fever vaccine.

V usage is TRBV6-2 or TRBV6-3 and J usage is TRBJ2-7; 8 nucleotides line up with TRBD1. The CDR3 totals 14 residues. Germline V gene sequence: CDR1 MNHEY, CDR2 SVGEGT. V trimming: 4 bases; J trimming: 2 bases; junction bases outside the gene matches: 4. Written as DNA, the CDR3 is TGTGCCAGCAGTTCCGCGGACAGGGCCTACGAGCAGTACTTC. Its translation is CASSSADRAYEQYF.

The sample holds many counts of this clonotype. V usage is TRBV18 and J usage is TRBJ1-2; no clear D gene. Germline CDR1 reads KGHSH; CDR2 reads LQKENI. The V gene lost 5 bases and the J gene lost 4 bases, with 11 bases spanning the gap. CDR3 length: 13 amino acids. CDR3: CASSSSEFYGYTF. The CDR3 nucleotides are TGTGCCAGCTCAAGTTCGGAGTTCTATGGCTACACCTTC.

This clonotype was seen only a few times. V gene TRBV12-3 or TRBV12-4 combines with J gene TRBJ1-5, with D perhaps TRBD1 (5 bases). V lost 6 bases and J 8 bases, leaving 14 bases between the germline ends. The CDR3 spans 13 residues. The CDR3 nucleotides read TGTGCCAGCAGCCTCAGGGTTGGCGAGCCCCAGCATTTT. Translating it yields CASSLRVGEPQHF.

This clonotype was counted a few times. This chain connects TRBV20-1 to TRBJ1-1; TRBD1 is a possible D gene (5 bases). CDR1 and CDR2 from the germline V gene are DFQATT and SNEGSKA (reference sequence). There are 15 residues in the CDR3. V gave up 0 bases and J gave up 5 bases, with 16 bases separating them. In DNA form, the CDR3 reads TGCAGTGCTAGAGATCCGGGGGGTCGTGGGACTGAAGCTTTCTTT. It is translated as CSARDPGGRGTEAFF.

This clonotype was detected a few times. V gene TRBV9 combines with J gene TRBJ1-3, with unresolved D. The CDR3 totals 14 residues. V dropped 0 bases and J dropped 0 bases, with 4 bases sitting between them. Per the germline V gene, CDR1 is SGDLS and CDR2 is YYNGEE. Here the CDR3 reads CASSVESSGNTIYF. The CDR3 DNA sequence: TGTGCCAGCAGCGTAGAAAGCTCTGGAAACACCATATATTTT.

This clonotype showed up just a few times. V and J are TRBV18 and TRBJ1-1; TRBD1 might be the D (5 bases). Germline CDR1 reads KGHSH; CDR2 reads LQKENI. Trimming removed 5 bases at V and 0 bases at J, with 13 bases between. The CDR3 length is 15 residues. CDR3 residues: CASSARDGMNTEAFF. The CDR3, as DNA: TGTGCCAGCTCAGCCCGGGACGGAATGAACACTGAAGCTTTCTTT.

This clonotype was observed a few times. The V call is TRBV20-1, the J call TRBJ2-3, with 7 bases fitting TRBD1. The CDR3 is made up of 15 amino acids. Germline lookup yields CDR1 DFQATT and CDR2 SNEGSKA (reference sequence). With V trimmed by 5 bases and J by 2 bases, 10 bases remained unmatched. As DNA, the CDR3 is TGCAGTGCTCACCCCCAGGGGGATCCCACAGATACGCAGTATTTT. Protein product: CSAHPQGDPTDTQYF.

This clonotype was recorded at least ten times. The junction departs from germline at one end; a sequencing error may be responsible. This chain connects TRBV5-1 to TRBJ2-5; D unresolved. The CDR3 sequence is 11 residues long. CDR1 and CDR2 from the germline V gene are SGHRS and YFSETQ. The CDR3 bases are TGTGCCAGCAGCTTAGCAGAGACCCAGTACTTC. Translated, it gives CASSLAETQYF.

The DNA for the CDR3 is TGTGCCAGCAGTTTAGGGGGGTCTCGGGCGGGTGAGCAGTTCTTC. As protein: CASSLGGSRAGEQFF. J is TRBJ2-1 and V is TRBV12-3 or TRBV12-4; D might be TRBD1 or TRBD2, each matching 5 bases. The CDR3 has 15 amino acids. V dropped 1 base and J dropped 9 bases, with 16 bases sitting between them.

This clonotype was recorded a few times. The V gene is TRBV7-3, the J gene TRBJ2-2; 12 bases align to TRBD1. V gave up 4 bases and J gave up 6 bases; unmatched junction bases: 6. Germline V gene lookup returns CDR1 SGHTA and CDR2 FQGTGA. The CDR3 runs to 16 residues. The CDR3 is CASSSGQGALSGELFF. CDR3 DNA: TGTGCCAGCAGCTCGGGACAGGGGGCTTTGTCCGGGGAGCTGTTTTTT.

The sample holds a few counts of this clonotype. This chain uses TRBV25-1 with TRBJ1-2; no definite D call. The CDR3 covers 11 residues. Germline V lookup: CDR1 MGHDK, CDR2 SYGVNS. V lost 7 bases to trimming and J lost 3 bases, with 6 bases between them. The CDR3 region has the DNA TGTGCCAGCACCGGATACTATGGCTACACCTTC. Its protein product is CASTGYYGYTF.

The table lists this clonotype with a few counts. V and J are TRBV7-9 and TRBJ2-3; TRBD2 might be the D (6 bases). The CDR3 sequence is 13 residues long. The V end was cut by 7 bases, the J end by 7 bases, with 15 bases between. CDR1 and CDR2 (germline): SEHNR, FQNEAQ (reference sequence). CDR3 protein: CASKGLNGNTQYF. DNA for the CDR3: TGTGCCAGCAAGGGACTCAACGGGAATACGCAGTATTTT.

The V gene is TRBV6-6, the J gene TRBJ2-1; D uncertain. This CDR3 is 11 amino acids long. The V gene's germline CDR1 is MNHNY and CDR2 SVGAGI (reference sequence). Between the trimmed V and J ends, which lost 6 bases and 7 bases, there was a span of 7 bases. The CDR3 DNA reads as TGTGCCAGCAGCCCCACAAATGAGCAGTTCTTC. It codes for CASSPTNEQFF.

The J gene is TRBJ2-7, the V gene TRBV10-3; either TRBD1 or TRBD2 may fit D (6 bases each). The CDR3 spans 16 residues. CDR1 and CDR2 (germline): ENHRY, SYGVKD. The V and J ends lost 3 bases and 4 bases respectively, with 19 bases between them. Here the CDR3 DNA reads TGTGCCATCAGTGACTCCGGGATAGGGGGAGGTTACGAGCAGTACTTC. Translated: CAISDSGIGGGYEQYF.

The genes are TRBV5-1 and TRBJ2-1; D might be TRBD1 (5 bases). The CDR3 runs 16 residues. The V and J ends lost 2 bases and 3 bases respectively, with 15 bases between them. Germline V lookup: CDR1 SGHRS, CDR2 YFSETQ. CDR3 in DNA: TGCGCCAGCAGCTTTACCCAGGGTGCGTTCTACAATGAGCAGTTCTTC. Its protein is CASSFTQGAFYNEQFF.

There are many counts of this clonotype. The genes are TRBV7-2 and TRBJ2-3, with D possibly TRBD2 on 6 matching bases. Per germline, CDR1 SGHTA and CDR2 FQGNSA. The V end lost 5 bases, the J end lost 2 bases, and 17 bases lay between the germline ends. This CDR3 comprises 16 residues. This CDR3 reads CASSPYLTSYTDTQYF. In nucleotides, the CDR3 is TGTGCCAGCAGCCCATATCTAACTAGCTACACAGATACGCAGTATTTT.

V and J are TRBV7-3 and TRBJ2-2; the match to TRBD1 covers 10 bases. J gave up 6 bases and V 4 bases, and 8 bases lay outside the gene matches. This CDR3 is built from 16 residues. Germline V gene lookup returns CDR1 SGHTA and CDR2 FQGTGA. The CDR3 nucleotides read TGTGCCAGCAGCTCCGAGGCGACAGGGGGCTCCGGGGAGCTGTTTTTT. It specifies CASSSEATGGSGELFF.

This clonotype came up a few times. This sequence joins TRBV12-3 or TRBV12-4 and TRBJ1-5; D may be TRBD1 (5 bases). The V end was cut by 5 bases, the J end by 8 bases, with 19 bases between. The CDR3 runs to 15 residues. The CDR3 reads CASSLGTPVREPQHF. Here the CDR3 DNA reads TGTGCCAGCAGTCTCGGGACCCCAGTCAGAGAGCCCCAGCATTTT.

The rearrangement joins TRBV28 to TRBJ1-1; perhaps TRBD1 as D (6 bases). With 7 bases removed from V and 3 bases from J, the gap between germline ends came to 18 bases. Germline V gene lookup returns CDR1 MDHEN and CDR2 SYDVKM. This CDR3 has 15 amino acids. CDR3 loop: CASTPPGVGDTEAFF. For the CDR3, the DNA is TGTGCCAGCACCCCCCCAGGGGTTGGGGACACTGAAGCTTTCTTT.

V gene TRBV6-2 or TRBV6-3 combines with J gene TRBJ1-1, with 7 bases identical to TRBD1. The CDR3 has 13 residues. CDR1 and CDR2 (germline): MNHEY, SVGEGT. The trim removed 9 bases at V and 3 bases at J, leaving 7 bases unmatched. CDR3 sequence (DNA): TGTGCCAGTAAAAGACAGGGCTACACTGAAGCTTTCTTT. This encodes CASKRQGYTEAFF.

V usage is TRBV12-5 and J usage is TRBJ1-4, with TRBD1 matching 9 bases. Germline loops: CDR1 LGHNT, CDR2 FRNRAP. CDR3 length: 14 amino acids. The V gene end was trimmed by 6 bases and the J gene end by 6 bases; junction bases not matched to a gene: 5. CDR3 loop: CASGPGQGHEKLFF. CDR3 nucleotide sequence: TGTGCTAGTGGGCCGGGACAGGGACATGAAAAACTGTTTTTT.